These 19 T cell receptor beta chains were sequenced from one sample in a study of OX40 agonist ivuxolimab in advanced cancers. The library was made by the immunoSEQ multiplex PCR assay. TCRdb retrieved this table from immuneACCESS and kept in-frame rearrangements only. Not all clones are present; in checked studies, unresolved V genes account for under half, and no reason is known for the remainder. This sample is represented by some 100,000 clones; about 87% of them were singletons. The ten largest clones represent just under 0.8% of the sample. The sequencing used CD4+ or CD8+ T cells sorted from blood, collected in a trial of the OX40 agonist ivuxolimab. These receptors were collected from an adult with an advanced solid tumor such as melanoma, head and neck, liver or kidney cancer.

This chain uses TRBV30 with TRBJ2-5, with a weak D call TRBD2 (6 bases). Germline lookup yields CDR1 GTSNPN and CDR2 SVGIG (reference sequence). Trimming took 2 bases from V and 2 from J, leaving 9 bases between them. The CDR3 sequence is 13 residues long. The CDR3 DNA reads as TGTGCCTGGAGTCGACTAGGGCAAGAGACCCAGTACTTC. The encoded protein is CAWSRLGQETQYF.

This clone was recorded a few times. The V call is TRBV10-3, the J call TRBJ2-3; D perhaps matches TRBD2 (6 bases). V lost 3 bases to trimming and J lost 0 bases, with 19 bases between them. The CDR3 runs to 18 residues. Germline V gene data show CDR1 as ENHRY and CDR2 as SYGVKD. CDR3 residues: CAISDMVSRTKSTDTQYF. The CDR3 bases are TGTGCCATCAGTGATATGGTCTCTAGGACTAAAAGCACAGATACGCAGTATTTT.

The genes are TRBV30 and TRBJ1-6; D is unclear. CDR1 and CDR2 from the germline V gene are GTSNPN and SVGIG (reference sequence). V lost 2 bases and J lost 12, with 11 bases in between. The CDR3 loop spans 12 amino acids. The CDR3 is CAWSPHPIPLHF. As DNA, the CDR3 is TGTGCCTGGAGTCCCCACCCCATACCCCTCCACTTT.

For the CDR3, the DNA is TGTGCCAGTAGTATAGGACGGGAAAACACTGAAGCTTTCTTT. Protein product: CASSIGRENTEAFF. The chain employs TRBV19 and TRBJ1-1, with no clear D. The CDR3 loop spans 14 amino acids. V dropped 1 base and J dropped 2 bases, with 8 bases sitting between them. The germline V gene encodes CDR1 LNHDA and CDR2 SQIVND (reference sequence).

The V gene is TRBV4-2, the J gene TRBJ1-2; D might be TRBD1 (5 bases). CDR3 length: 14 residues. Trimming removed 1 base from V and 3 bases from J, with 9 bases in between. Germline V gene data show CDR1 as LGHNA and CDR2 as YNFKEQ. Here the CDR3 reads CASSQGGADYGYTF. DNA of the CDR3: TGTGCCAGCAGCCAAGGTGGGGCCGACTATGGCTACACCTTC.

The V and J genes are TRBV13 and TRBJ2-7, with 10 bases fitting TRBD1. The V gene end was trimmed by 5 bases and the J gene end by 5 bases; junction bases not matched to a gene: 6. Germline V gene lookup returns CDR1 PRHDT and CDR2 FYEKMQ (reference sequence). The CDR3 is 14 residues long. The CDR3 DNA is TGTGCCAGCAGCCTAAGACAGGGGGCGGACGAGCAGTACTTC. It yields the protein CASSLRQGADEQYF.

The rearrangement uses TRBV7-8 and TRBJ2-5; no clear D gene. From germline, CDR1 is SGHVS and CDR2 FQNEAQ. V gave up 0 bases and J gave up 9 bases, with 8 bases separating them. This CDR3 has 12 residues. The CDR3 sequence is CASSLAGGSQYF. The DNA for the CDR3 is TGTGCCAGCAGCTTAGCTGGTGGGTCCCAGTACTTC.

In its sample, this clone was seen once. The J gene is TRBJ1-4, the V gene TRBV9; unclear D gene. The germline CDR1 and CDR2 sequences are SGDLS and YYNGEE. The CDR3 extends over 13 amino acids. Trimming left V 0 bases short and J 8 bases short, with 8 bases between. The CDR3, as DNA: TGTGCCAGCAGCGTAGATGGCGGGGAAAAACTGTTTTTT. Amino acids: CASSVDGGEKLFF.

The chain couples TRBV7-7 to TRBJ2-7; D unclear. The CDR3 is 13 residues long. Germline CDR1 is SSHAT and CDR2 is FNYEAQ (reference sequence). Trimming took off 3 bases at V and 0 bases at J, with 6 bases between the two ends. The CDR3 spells CASSFGSSYEQYF. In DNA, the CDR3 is TGTGCCAGCAGCTTCGGTAGCTCCTACGAGCAGTACTTC.

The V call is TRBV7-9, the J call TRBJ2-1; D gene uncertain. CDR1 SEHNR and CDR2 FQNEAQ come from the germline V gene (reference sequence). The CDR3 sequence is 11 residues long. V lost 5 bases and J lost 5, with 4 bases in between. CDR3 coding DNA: TGTGCCAGCAGCGGGCACAATGAGCAGTTCTTC. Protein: CASSGHNEQFF.

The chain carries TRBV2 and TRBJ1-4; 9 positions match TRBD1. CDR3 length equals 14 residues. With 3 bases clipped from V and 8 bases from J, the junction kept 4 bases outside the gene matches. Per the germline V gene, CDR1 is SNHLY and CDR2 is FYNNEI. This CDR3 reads CASSEGTGREKLFF. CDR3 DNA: TGTGCCAGCAGTGAGGGGACAGGGAGGGAAAAACTGTTTTTT.

This chain's CDR3 is CASSRGLRRAAGELFF. CDR3 coding DNA: TGTGCCAGCAGTAGGGGTCTCCGGAGGGCGGCCGGGGAGCTGTTTTTT. The chain is built from TRBV28 and TRBJ2-2; possibly TRBD2 for D (6 bases). There are 16 residues in the CDR3. CDR1 is MDHEN and CDR2 is SYDVKM in the germline V gene. V was trimmed by 5 bases and J by 6 bases, leaving 19 bases between them.

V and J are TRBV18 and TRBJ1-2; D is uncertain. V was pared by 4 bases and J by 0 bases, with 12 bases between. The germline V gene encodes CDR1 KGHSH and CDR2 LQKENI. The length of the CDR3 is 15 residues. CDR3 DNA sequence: TGTGCCAGCTCACGAGGGAACCCCTCTAACTATGGCTACACCTTC. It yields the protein CASSRGNPSNYGYTF.

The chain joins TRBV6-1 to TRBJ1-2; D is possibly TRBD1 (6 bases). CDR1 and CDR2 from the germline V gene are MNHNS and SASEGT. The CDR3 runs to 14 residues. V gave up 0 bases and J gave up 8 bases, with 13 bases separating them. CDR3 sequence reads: CASSEASGDYGYTF. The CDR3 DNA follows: TGTGCCAGCAGTGAAGCTTCAGGGGATTACGGCTACACCTTC.

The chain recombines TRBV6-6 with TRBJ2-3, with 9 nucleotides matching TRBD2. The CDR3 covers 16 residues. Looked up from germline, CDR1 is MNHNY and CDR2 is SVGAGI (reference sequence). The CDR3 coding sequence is TGTGCAACCAATAAGGCTAGCGGGGTGAGCACAGATACGCAGTATTTT. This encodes CATNKASGVSTDTQYF.

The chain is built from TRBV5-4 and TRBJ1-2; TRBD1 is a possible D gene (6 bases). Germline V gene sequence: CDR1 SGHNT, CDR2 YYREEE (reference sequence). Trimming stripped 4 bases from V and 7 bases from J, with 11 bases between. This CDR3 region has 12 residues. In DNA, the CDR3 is TGTGCCAGCAGCGCCACAGGGAGTGGCTACACCTTC. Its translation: CASSATGSGYTF. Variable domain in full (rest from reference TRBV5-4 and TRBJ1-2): ETGVTQSPTHLIKTRGQQVTLRCSSQSGHNTVSWYQQALGQGPQFIFQYYREEENGRGNFPPRFSGLQFPNYSSELNVNALELDDSALYLCASSATGSGYTFGSGTRLTVV.

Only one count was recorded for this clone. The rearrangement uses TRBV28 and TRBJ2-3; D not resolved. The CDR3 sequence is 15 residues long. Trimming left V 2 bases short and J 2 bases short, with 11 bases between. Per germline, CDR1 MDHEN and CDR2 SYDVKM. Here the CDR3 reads CASSLTTATTDTQYF. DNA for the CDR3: TGTGCCAGCAGTTTAACGACGGCTACCACAGATACGCAGTATTTT.

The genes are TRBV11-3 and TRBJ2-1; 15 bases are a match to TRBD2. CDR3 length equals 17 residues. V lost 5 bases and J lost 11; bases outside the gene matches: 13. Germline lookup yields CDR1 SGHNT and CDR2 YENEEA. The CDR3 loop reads CASSDTGLAGGVSKQFF. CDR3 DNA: TGTGCCAGCAGCGACACGGGACTAGCGGGGGGCGTAAGCAAGCAGTTCTTC.

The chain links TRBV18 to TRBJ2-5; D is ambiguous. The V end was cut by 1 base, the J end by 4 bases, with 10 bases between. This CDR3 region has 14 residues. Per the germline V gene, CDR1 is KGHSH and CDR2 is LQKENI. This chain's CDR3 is CASSPLGSGETQYF. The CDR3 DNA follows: TGTGCCAGCTCACCACTAGGATCAGGAGAGACCCAGTACTTC.